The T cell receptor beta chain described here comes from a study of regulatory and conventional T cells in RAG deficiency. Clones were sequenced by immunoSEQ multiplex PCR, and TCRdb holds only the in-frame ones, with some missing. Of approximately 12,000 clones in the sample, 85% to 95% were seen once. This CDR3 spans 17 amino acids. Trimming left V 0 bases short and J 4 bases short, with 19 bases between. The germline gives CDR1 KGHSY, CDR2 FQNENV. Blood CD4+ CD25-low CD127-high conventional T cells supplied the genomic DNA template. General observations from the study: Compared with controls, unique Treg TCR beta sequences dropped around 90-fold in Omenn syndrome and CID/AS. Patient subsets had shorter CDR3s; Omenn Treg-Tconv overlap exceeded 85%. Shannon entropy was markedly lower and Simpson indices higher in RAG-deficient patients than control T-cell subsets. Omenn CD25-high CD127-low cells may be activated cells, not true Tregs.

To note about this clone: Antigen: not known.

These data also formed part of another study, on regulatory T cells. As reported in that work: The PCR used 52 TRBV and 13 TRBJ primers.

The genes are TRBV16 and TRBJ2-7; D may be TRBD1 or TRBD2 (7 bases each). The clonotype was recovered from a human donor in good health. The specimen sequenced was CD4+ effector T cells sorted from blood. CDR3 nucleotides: TGTGCCAGCAGCCAATCTGTCGGTCAGGGGGGGAGGTACGAGCAGTACTTC. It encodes CASSQSVGQGGRYEQYF.